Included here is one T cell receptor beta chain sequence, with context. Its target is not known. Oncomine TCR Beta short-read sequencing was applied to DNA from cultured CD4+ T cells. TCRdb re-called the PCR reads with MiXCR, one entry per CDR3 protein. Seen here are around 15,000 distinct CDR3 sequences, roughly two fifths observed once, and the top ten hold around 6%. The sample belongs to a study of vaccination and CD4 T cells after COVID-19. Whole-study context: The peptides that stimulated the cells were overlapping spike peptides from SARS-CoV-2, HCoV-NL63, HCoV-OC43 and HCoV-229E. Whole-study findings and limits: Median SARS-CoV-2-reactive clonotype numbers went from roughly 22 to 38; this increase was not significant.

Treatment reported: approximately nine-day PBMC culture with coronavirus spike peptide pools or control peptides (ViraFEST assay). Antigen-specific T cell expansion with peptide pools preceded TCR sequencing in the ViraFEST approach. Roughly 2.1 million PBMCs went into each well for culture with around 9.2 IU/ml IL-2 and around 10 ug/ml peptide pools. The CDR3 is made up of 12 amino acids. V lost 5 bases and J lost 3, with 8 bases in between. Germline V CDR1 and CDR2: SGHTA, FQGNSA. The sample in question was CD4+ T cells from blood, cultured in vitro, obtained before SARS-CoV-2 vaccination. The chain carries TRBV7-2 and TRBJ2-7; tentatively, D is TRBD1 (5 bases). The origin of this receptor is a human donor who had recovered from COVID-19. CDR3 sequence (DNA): TGTGCCAGCAGCACGACAGTCTACGAGCAGTACTTC. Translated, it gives CASSTTVYEQYF.